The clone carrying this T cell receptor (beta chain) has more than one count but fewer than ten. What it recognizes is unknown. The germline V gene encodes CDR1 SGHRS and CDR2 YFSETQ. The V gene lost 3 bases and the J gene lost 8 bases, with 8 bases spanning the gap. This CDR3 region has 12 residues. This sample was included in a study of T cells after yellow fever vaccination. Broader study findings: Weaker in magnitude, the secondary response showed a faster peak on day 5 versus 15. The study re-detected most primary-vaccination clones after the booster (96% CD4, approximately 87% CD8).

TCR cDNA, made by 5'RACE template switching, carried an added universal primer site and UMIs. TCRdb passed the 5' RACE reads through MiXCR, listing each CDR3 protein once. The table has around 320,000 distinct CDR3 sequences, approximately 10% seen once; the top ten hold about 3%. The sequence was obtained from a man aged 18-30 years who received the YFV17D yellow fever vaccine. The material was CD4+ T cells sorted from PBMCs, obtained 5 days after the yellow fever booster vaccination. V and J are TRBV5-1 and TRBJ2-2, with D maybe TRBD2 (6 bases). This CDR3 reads CASSWDSGELFF. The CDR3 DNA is TGCGCCAGCAGCTGGGACTCTGGGGAGCTGTTTTTT.